This is a list of T cell receptor beta chains from one sample in a study of T cell responses to AZD1222 COVID-19 vaccine. Here immunoSEQ multiplex PCR was the method, and the copy in TCRdb shows in-frame clones only, minus some. The sample has 100,000 to 150,000 clones; more than 70% are singletons. The input for sequencing was peripheral blood, taken on day 0 of AZD1222 vaccination. These receptor sequences come from an adult in good health. Each CDR3 is given with its conserved first and last residue. D genes are given only for firm matches. Clone size, where shown, is once, few, many, or a class for clones that have expanded.

.	TRBV7-9	TRBJ2-3	TRBD1	TGTGCCAGCAGCAGGACAGGGACAGGGGATACGCAGTATTTT	CASSRTGTGDTQYF
.	TRBV7-9	TRBJ2-3	.	TGTGCCAGCAGCCCGCTAGAGCCTGAGGTGGCAGATACGCAGTATTTT	CASSPLEPEVADTQYF
once	TRBV5-5	TRBJ1-3	TRBD1	TGTGCCAGCAGCCCTAGACAGGGGAGGGCTGGAAACACCATATATTTT	CASSPRQGRAGNTIYF
.	TRBV5-1	TRBJ2-3	.	TGCGCCAGCCGATGGAGCTCGGGGTTGGCAGATACGCAGTATTTT	CASRWSSGLADTQYF
.	TRBV12-3/TRBV12-4	TRBJ2-7	.	TGTGCCAGCAGTTTTGAGGTTGAATACGAGCAGTACTTC	CASSFEVEYEQYF
.	TRBV7-7	TRBJ2-1	.	TGTGCTAGCAGCCCCGCCCCAGGCAGCTACAATGAGCAGTTCTTC	CASSPAPGSYNEQFF
.	TRBV19	TRBJ1-5	TRBD1	TGTGCCAGTAGTCCGAAGACAGGGTCTGGCAATCAGCCCCAGCATTTT	CASSPKTGSGNQPQHF
.	TRBV3-1/TRBV3-2	TRBJ2-3	.	TGTGCCAGCAGCCTTAGCACAGATACGCAGTATTTT	CASSLSTDTQYF
.	TRBV7-3	TRBJ2-7	TRBD1	TGTGCCAGCAGCTTAACCCCCGGGACAGGGTGGGGCGAGCAGTACTTC	CASSLTPGTGWGEQYF
.	TRBV28	TRBJ2-3	TRBD2	TGTGCCAGCAGTACCCTCGCGGGAGACCTCGGTACGCAGTATTTT	CASSTLAGDLGTQYF
.	TRBV6-1	TRBJ2-7	.	TGTGCCAGCAGTGAAATCCCCGGCAGGTCCTACGAGCAGTACTTC	CASSEIPGRSYEQYF
.	TRBV7-9	TRBJ2-5	TRBD2	TGTGCCAGCAGTCGAGGACTAGCGGGTCGGTGGGAGACCCAGTACTTC	CASSRGLAGRWETQYF
.	TRBV4-3	TRBJ2-3	.	TGCGCCAGCAGCCAAGAAACGGAGAAGGATACGCAGTATTTT	CASSQETEKDTQYF
.	TRBV2	TRBJ1-6	TRBD1	TGTGCCAACGGACAGGGGGGAAGTTCACCCCTCCACTTT	CANGQGGSSPLHF
.	TRBV29-1	TRBJ1-1	.	TGCAGCGTCGTCCCGGCGGGGCCTAACACTGAAGCTTTCTTT	CSVVPAGPNTEAFF
.	TRBV5-1	TRBJ2-5	TRBD2	TGCGCCAGCAGCTTCGGGACTAGCGGAGCTCAAGAGACCCAGTACTTC	CASSFGTSGAQETQYF
.	TRBV18	TRBJ1-1	.	TGTGCCAGCTCACCCCAATCCGCAGGGCCCAACACTGAAGCTTTCTTT	CASSPQSAGPNTEAFF
.	TRBV5-1	TRBJ1-2	.	TGCGCCAGCAGCTTGGAAACGATCTATGGCTACACCTTC	CASSLETIYGYTF
.	TRBV28	TRBJ1-5	TRBD1	TGTGCCAGCAGTTCGGGACAGTCATACCCAGGGGCCCAGCATTTT	CASSSGQSYPGAQHF
.	TRBV9	TRBJ1-5	.	TGTGCCAGCAGCGTAGATGGGGGGAATCAGCCCCAGCATTTT	CASSVDGGNQPQHF
.	TRBV7-2	TRBJ2-7	.	TGTGCCAGCAGCTTATTGCCATTCGAGCAGTACTTC	CASSLLPFEQYF
.	TRBV6-5	TRBJ2-7	.	TGTGCCAGCAAGCTAGCCGGGACGTCCTCCTACGAGCAGTACTTC	CASKLAGTSSYEQYF
.	TRBV27	TRBJ2-3	.	TGTGCCAGCAGTTTGGGGGGTCGCAGGAAGCAGTATTTT	CASSLGGRRKQYF
.	TRBV3-1/TRBV3-2	TRBJ2-5	TRBD2	TGTGCCAGCAGTCGAAGGACTAGCGGGAGTAAGGAGACCCAGTACTTC	CASSRRTSGSKETQYF